This TCR beta chain was recorded in a study of T cells in Graves' hyperthyroidism and ophthalmopathy. In this sample, this clonotype turned up once. This may be a read error: a much more frequent sequence differs by one nucleotide. Based on clinical symptoms, serum thyroxine and TRAb, thyroid ultrasound and orbital computed tomography, diagnoses were reached. Amplified TCR beta CDR3 regions derived from RNA transcripts. Using the HTBI primer set, a first-round RT-PCR was run on the TCR CDR3. TCRdb reprocessed the multiplex PCR reads via MiXCR and lists one record per CDR3 protein. The sample yields 300,000 to 450,000 distinct CDR3 sequences, approximately 15% seen once. The CDR3 runs to 13 residues. V lost 5 bases to trimming and J lost 2 bases, with 9 bases between them.

The chain joins TRBV12-3 or TRBV12-4 to TRBJ1-2, with D hard to call. The sequencing sample was made of blood. This TCR was recovered from a woman aged 55-70 years with Graves' hyperthyroidism. CDR3 coding DNA: TGTGCCAGCAGTGCCAGGAGGAACTATGGCTACACCTTC. It is translated as CASSARRNYGYTF.